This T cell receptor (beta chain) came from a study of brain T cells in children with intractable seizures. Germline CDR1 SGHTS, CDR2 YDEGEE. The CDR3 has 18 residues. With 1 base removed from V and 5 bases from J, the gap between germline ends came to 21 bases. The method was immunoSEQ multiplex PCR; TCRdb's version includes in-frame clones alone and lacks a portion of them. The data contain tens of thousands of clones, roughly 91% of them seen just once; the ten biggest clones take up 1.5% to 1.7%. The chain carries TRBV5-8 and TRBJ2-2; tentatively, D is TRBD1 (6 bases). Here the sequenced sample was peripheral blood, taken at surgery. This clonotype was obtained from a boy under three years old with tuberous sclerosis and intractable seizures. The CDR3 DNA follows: TGTGCCAGCAGCTTGCCCGACAGGAAAGGGTCAGGGACCGGGGAGCTGTTTTTT. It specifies CASSLPDRKGSGTGELFF.